Presented here are 21 T cell receptor beta chains from one specimen sequenced in a study of blood T cell repertoires in COVID-19 (TCRdb year 2020). The library was produced with the immunoSEQ multiplex PCR assay. The clones in this table, taken by TCRdb from immuneACCESS, are in-frame only. Not every clone is retained; where verified, under half of the shortfall comes from an unresolved V gene, and the cause of the rest is unknown. For this sample there are around 120,000 clones; more than 60% appear just once. Jointly, the top ten make up 6.2% of the sample. Sequences were obtained from peripheral blood. The origin of the receptors is a man aged 70-80 years with acute or convalescent COVID-19.

The sample holds a few counts of this clone. The genes are TRBV5-5 and TRBJ1-6; D remains ambiguous. Germline CDR1 is SGHKS and CDR2 is YYEKEE (reference sequence). Trimming stripped 5 bases from V and 8 bases from J, with 5 bases between. The CDR3 sequence is 11 residues long. The DNA for the CDR3 is TGTGCCAGCAGTTCGGATTCACCCCTCCACTTT. Translating it yields CASSSDSPLHF.

The chain is built from TRBV28 and TRBJ2-3; 10 bases align to TRBD1. This CDR3 has 16 amino acids. Germline CDR1 is MDHEN and CDR2 is SYDVKM. V shed 1 base and J 3 bases; nucleotides not matched to a gene: 4. CDR3 in DNA: TGTGCCAGCAGTTTATACCGGGACAGGGGAACAGATACGCAGTATTTT. Translated, it gives CASSLYRDRGTDTQYF.

This chain joins TRBV2 and TRBJ1-2, with 9 bases lining up with TRBD1. From germline, CDR1 is SNHLY and CDR2 FYNNEI. The V and J ends lost 4 bases and 5 bases, in that order; junction bases with no gene match: 2. The CDR3 covers 13 residues. The CDR3 DNA follows: TGTGCCAGCAGTGGGACAGGGGAATATGGCTACACCTTC. Residues: CASSGTGEYGYTF.

This sequence joins TRBV13 and TRBJ1-2; D call uncertain. From germline, CDR1 is PRHDT and CDR2 FYEKMQ (reference sequence). Trimming removed 5 bases from V and 7 bases from J, with 8 bases in between. This CDR3 contains 11 residues. DNA of the CDR3: TGTGCCAGCAGCGCAGGTGGTGGCTACACCTTC. It encodes CASSAGGGYTF.

V gene TRBV6-6 combines with J gene TRBJ2-3; no clear D gene. This CDR3 has 14 residues. Germline CDR1 and CDR2: MNHNY and SVGAGI (reference sequence). Trimming shortened V by 11 bases and J by 3 bases, and 18 bases separated the two germline ends. The CDR3 sequence: CAHSLLHFTDTQYF. For the CDR3, the DNA is TGTGCCCACTCCCTGCTCCACTTTACAGATACGCAGTATTTT.

V is TRBV2 and J is TRBJ2-3; 7 bases fit TRBD2. This CDR3 comprises 17 residues. With V trimmed by 2 bases and J by 4 bases, 12 bases remained unmatched. CDR1 and CDR2 (germline): SNHLY, FYNNEI. The chain's CDR3 is CASSEWGGDPRSDTQYF. CDR3 nucleotide sequence: TGTGCCAGCAGTGAATGGGGGGGGGACCCTCGGTCAGATACGCAGTATTTT. The full variable domain, in which reference TRBV2 and TRBJ2-3 provide the parts outside the CDR3, is EPEVTQTPSHQVTQMGQEVILRCVPISNHLYFYWYRQILGQKVEFLVSFYNNEISEKSEIFDDQFSVERPDGSNFTLKIRSTKLEDSAMYFCASSEWGGDPRSDTQYFGPGTRLTVL.

V is TRBV4-1 and J is TRBJ1-5; 7 bases are shared with TRBD1. Losses at the gene ends were 4 bases for V and 4 bases for J; bases not matched to a gene: 10. This CDR3 region has 16 residues. In germline, CDR1 is MGHRA, CDR2 YSYEKL. The CDR3 sequence is CASSPDPGQLNQPQHF. CDR3 nucleotides: TGCGCCAGCAGCCCGGACCCGGGACAGTTAAATCAGCCCCAGCATTTT.

The chain recombines TRBV19 with TRBJ2-2; 7 bases map to TRBD1. This CDR3 contains 17 residues. The germline V gene encodes CDR1 LNHDA and CDR2 SQIVND (reference sequence). Unmatched junction bases numbered 10, after V lost 5 bases and J lost 1 base. The CDR3 loop is CASSPSSGTVNTGELFF. Here the CDR3 DNA reads TGTGCCAGTAGTCCTTCATCAGGGACAGTGAACACCGGGGAGCTGTTTTTT.

The rearrangement uses TRBV4-3 and TRBJ1-3; the match to TRBD1 covers 9 bases. This CDR3 spans 18 amino acids. CDR1 LGHNA and CDR2 YSLEER come from the germline V gene. J was trimmed by 0 bases and V by 3 bases; bases with no gene match: 9. CDR3 residues: CASSQALGTGFSGNTIYF. CDR3 nucleotides: TGCGCCAGCAGCCAGGCATTGGGGACAGGGTTCTCTGGAAACACCATATATTTT.

This chain connects TRBV6-5 to TRBJ1-5; D possibly corresponds to TRBD1 (5 bases). Germline V gene sequence: CDR1 MNHEY, CDR2 SVGAGI. V was trimmed by 4 bases and J by 7 bases, leaving 11 bases between them. The CDR3 totals 13 residues. In nucleotides, the CDR3 is TGTGCCAGCAGTTTCCAGGGAGGCCAGCCCCAGCATTTT. Amino acids: CASSFQGGQPQHF.

The rearrangement uses TRBV5-5 and TRBJ2-5; 10 positions match TRBD2. The CDR3 has 15 amino acids. Germline CDR1 SGHKS, CDR2 YYEKEE (reference sequence). V shed 0 bases and J 1 base; nucleotides not matched to a gene: 0. In nucleotides, the CDR3 is TGTGCCAGCAGCTTGGGGACTAGCGGCCAAGAGACCCAGTACTTC. Encoded protein: CASSLGTSGQETQYF.

This clone was seen more than once but under ten times. V usage is TRBV19 and J usage is TRBJ1-6, with TRBD1 matching over 7 bases. CDR3 size: 15 residues. CDR1 is LNHDA, CDR2 SQIVND, per germline (reference sequence). Germline trimming cut 5 bases from V and 7 bases from J; bases unmatched to any gene: 8. The chain's CDR3 is CASSLSGTDNSPLHF. The CDR3 DNA is TGTGCCAGTAGTTTGTCCGGGACAGACAATTCACCCCTCCACTTT.

The chain combines TRBV19 with TRBJ2-2; weak D call: TRBD1 (6 bases). The CDR3 is 14 amino acids. Germline assignment: CDR1 LNHDA and CDR2 SQIVND (reference sequence). V was trimmed by 5 bases and J by 5 bases, leaving 12 bases between them. The CDR3 region is CASSPLTGTGELFF. The CDR3 DNA follows: TGTGCCAGTAGTCCTCTCACAGGGACCGGGGAGCTGTTTTTT.

The chain couples TRBV2 to TRBJ2-4; no clear D. The germline V gene encodes CDR1 SNHLY and CDR2 FYNNEI. The V end was cut by 1 base, the J end by 0 bases, with 4 bases between. The CDR3 contains 14 residues. The CDR3 DNA reads TGTGCCAGCAGTGAAGACAGAGCCAAAAACATTCAGTACTTC. Translating gives CASSEDRAKNIQYF.

This clone came up a few times. The V call is TRBV7-2, the J call TRBJ1-2, with TRBD1 as a possible D gene (5 bases). Trimming stripped 4 bases from V and 0 bases from J, with 12 bases between. Germline V gene sequence: CDR1 SGHTA, CDR2 FQGNSA. The CDR3 covers 15 residues. The CDR3 DNA sequence: TGTGCCAGCAGCTCGGGGGACGGCCCTAACTATGGCTACACCTTC. This gives the protein CASSSGDGPNYGYTF.

The genes are TRBV20-1 and TRBJ2-1; maybe TRBD2 (7 bases). V was cut by 3 bases and J by 8 bases, with 26 bases left in between. CDR3 length: 17 residues. Germline loops: CDR1 DFQATT, CDR2 SNEGSKA (reference sequence). The CDR3 DNA reads TGCAGTGCTAGTTCGGCCCTTTTTGTGGGGGGGCCGGATGAGCAGTTCTTC. Translation: CSASSALFVGGPDEQFF.

The chain is built from TRBV7-3 and TRBJ2-2; 7 nucleotides agree with TRBD2. The CDR3 has 16 amino acids. Trimming at V came to 1 base and at J to 1 base, leaving 3 bases not matched to a gene. Germline V lookup: CDR1 SGHTA, CDR2 FQGTGA. CDR3 coding DNA: TGTGCCAGCAGCTTAAATCCTAGCGGGAACACCGGGGAGCTGTTTTTT. Amino acid sequence: CASSLNPSGNTGELFF.

This chain links TRBV28 with TRBJ1-5; TRBD1 matches at 9 bases. CDR3 length: 14 residues. Per the germline V gene, CDR1 is MDHEN and CDR2 is SYDVKM. J gave up 6 bases and V 7 bases, and 7 bases lay outside the gene matches. The CDR3 DNA reads as TGTGCCAGCAAGCTACAGGGGGCTAGTCAGCCCCAGCATTTT. This gives the protein CASKLQGASQPQHF. The full variable domain, completed using reference TRBV28 and TRBJ1-5, is DVKVTQSSRYLVKRTGEKVFLECVQDMDHENMFWYRQDPGLGLRLIYFSYDVKMKEKGDIPEGYSVSREKKERFSLILESASTNQTSMYLCASKLQGASQPQHFGDGTRLSIL.

This clone was counted between two and nine times. This chain links TRBV7-9 with TRBJ2-7; D remains ambiguous. The CDR3 has 13 residues. Looked up from germline, CDR1 is SEHNR and CDR2 is FQNEAQ (reference sequence). V dropped 11 bases and J dropped 0 bases, with 14 bases sitting between them. The CDR3 region is CACVPILSYEQYF. DNA for the CDR3: TGTGCCTGCGTCCCCATCCTCTCCTACGAGCAGTACTTC.

The chain is built from TRBV24-1 and TRBJ2-5; TRBD1 is a possible D gene (6 bases). The CDR3 has 18 amino acids. The V end lost 3 bases, the J end lost 5 bases, and 24 bases lay between the germline ends. Germline V CDR1 and CDR2: KGHDR, SFDVKD. CDR3 nucleotides: TGTGCCACCAGTGATCCGCGGATGTCGCCCGGGACACGCGAGACCCAGTACTTC. Its protein product is CATSDPRMSPGTRETQYF.

The rearrangement joins TRBV7-8 to TRBJ1-4, with TRBD1 as a possible D gene (6 bases). This CDR3 spans 16 amino acids. The V end lost 5 bases, the J end lost 2 bases, and 15 bases lay between the germline ends. Germline lookup yields CDR1 SGHVS and CDR2 FQNEAQ. The CDR3 sequence: CASSGPTGPTNEKLFF. CDR3 coding DNA: TGTGCCAGCAGCGGACCCACAGGGCCGACTAATGAAAAACTGTTTTTT.